Listed below are T cell receptor beta chains from one sample, sequenced in a study of blood T cell repertoires in COVID-19. Libraries were prepared by immunoSEQ multiplex PCR; TCRdb keeps only in-frame clonotypes and omits some of them. This sample has about 270,000 clones, with 91% found just once. The sequencing sample was made of peripheral blood. These receptors originate from a person aged 18 to 29 with COVID-19, enrolled during active disease. Each CDR3 is given with its conserved first and last residue. The D gene is left open where the match is weak. The listing skips clone size in some rows; elsewhere it reads once, few, many or a size class.

v_call,j_call,d_call,cdr3_length,clone_size,cdr3_nt,cdr3_aa
TRBV9,TRBJ2-2,TRBD2,15,once,TGTGCCAGCAGCCTCCTAGCGGGAGGGGGAAAGGAGCTGTTTTTT,CASSLLAGGGKELFF
TRBV5-1,TRBJ2-3,-,15,-,TGCGCCAGCAGCTTCCGCGGACACCCCACAGATACGCAGTATTTT,CASSFRGHPTDTQYF
TRBV28,TRBJ2-7,-,14,-,TGTGCAGTCTGTGGGGCAGGGGGGTCCTACGAGCAGTACTTC,CAVCGAGGSYEQYF
TRBV2,TRBJ2-7,TRBD1,14,few,TGTGCCAGCAGTGACGGGACAGTTCCCTACGAGCAGTACTTC,CASSDGTVPYEQYF
TRBV9,TRBJ1-2,-,16,-,TGTGCCAGCAGCGATGAGCTTACCCCTTTTAACTATGGCTACACCTTC,CASSDELTPFNYGYTF
TRBV24-1,TRBJ2-5,-,14,once,TGTGCCACCAGTGATTTGCAGGGTCAAGAGACCCAGTACTTC,CATSDLQGQETQYF
TRBV28,TRBJ2-7,-,15,-,TGTGCCAGCAGCCTCACAGCAAGCTACTCCTACGAGCAGTACTTC,CASSLTASYSYEQYF
TRBV19,TRBJ1-4,-,14,-,TGTGCCAGTAGTAGGTCATCGGCTAATGAAAAACTGTTTTTT,CASSRSSANEKLFF
TRBV4-1,TRBJ2-6,-,17,-,TGCGCCAGCAGCCAAGGGGGGGAAATCTCTGGGGCCAACGTCCTGACTTTC,CASSQGGEISGANVLTF
TRBV18,TRBJ2-7,TRBD2,17,-,TGTGCCAGCTCACCCGCGGGACTAGCGACCCTACCCTACGAGCAGTACTTC,CASSPAGLATLPYEQYF
TRBV7-3,TRBJ2-7,-,14,-,TGTGCCAGCAGCGTCGACAGATTTTCCTACGAGCAGTACTTC,CASSVDRFSYEQYF
TRBV25-1,TRBJ1-5,-,14,-,TGTGCCAGCAGTGAAAGAGAGGGCAATCAGCCCCAGCATTTT,CASSEREGNQPQHF
TRBV19,TRBJ1-5,-,15,-,TGTGCCAGTAGTATGCGGGCCAGTGGCGATCTAGCCCAGCATTTT,CASSMRASGDLAQHF
TRBV21-1,TRBJ2-7,-,14,-,TGTGCCAGCAGGGGACAGGGTGAATCATCCGAGCAGTACTTC,CASRGQGESSEQYF
TRBV4-2,TRBJ2-2,TRBD2,17,-,TGTGCCAGCAGCCTTCGACTAGCGGCCTCGAACACCGGGGAGCTGTTTTTT,CASSLRLAASNTGELFF
TRBV25-1,TRBJ2-7,-,12,-,TGTGCCAGCAGCCCAGGGGACTACGAGCAGTACTTC,CASSPGDYEQYF